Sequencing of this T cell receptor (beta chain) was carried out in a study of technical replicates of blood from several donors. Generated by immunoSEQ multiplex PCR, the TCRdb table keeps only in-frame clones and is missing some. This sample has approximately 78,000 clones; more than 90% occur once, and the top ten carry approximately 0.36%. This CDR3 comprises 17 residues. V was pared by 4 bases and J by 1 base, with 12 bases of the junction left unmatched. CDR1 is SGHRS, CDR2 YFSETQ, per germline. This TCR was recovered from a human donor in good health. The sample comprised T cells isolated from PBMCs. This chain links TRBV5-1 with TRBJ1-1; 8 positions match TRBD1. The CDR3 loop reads CASSRVPPQGANTEAFF. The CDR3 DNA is TGCGCCAGCAGCAGGGTTCCCCCCCAGGGGGCGAACACTGAAGCTTTCTTT.